This T cell receptor (beta chain) stems from a study of early T cells in non-severe SARS-CoV-2 infection. At the level of the study: Sequencing used unsorted whole-blood bulk RNA, so chains lack pairing. Study-level findings and limits: In VDJdb matching, anti-spike CD8 responses were favored while private and CD4 specificities went missing.

Of note for this clonotype: The antigen is unknown.

Germline CDR1 is SQVTM and CDR2 is ANQGSEA. This CDR3 has 14 residues. V lost 6 bases to trimming and J lost 4 bases; unmatched junction nucleotides: 6. The library protocol tagged individual cDNA molecules with unique molecular identifiers. TCRdb called the 5' RACE reads again in MiXCR, with one record for every CDR3 protein. The sample includes some 50,000 distinct CDR3 sequences, around 5.2% of them seen just once. The rearrangement links TRBV29-1 to TRBJ2-7, with 13 bases identical to TRBD2. The source material was whole blood. This clonotype originated in an adult who was a healthcare worker with PCR-confirmed SARS-CoV-2 infection or an uninfected control (not recorded which). The CDR3 loop is CSVTSGRAGYEQYF. The DNA of the CDR3 is TGCAGCGTAACTAGCGGGAGGGCCGGGTACGAGCAGTACTTC.